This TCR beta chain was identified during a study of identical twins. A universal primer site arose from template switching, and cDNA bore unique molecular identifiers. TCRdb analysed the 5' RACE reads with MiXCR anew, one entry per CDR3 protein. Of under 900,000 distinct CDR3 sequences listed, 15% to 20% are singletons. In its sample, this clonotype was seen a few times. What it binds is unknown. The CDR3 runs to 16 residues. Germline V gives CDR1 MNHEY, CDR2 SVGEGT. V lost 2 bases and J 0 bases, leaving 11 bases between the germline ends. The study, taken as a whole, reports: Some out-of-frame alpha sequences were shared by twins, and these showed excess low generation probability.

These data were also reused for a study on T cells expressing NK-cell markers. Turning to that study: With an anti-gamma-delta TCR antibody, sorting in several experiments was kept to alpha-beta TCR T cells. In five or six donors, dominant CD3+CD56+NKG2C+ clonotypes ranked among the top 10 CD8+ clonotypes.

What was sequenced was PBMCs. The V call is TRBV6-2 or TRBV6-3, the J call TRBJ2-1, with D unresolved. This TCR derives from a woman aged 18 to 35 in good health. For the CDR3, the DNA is TGTGCCAGCAGTTACGGGCGGCCAAGCTCCTACAATGAGCAGTTCTTC. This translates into CASSYGRPSSYNEQFF.